This T cell receptor (beta chain) was identified during a study of CD8 T cells in ankylosing spondylitis. Study results and caveats: Blood from ankylosing spondylitis patients appeared to carry a characteristic roughly eight-variant TCR beta motif.

Worth noting for this clonotype: Antigen: not known.

Molecular-barcoded quantitative 5'-RACE produced these TCR beta libraries. Using its own MiXCR run on the 5' RACE reads, TCRdb lists one record per CDR3 protein. The profile covers 200,000 to 300,000 distinct CDR3 sequences, with around 25% appearing a single time and over 0.55% taken by the ten largest. The TCR originated in a male donor with ankylosing spondylitis or in good health (not recorded which). The sequencing input was blood, either unsorted or a sorted T cell fraction (not recorded which).

The CDR3 DNA follows: TGTGCCAGCAACTACAGGGCGGGTGGAGATACGCAGTATTTT. Amino acid sequence: CASNYRAGGDTQYF. V gene TRBV2 combines with J gene TRBJ2-3, with TRBD1 as a possible D gene (6 bases). V lost 7 bases, J lost 5 bases, and 16 bases lay in between. CDR3 length: 14 amino acids. Germline CDR1 and CDR2: SNHLY and FYNNEI. Complete variable domain (other parts from reference TRBV2 and TRBJ2-3): EPEVTQTPSHQVTQMGQEVILRCVPISNHLYFYWYRQILGQKVEFLVSFYNNEISEKSEIFDDQFSVERPDGSNFTLKIRSTKLEDSAMYFCASNYRAGGDTQYFGPGTRLTVL.